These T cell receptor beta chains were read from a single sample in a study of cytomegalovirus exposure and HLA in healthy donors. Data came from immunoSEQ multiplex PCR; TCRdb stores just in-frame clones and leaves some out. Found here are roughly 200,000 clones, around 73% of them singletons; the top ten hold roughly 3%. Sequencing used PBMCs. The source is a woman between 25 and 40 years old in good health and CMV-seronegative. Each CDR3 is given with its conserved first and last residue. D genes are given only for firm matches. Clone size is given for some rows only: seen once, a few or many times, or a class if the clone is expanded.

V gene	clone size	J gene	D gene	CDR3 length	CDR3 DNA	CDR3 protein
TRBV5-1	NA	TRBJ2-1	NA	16	TGCGCCAGCAGCCCATTTGGTGGGAGCTCCTACAATGAGCAGTTCTTC	CASSPFGGSSYNEQFF
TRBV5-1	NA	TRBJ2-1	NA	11	TGCGCCAGCAGGTCCGGGCAGGGGTCGTTCTTC	CASRSGQGSFF
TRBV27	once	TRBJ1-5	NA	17	TGTGCCAGCAGTACCCTACCCCCCGACAGTACCAATCAGCCCCAGCATTTT	CASSTLPPDSTNQPQHF
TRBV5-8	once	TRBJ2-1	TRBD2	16	TGTGCCAGCAGCTTGGGAATAGCGGGAAATTTAAATGAGCAGTTCTTC	CASSLGIAGNLNEQFF
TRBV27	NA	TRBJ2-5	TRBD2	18	TGTGCCAGCAGTTCGAAACCACTAGCGGGTGGTGGGTCGTGGACCCAGTACTTC	CASSSKPLAGGGSWTQYF
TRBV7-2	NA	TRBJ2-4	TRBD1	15	TGTGCCAGCAGCTTCATGGACAGGGGCCGAAACATTCAGTACTTC	CASSFMDRGRNIQYF
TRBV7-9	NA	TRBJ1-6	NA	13	TGCACGACCGGCGCGGGCTATAATTCACCCCTCCACTTT	CTTGAGYNSPLHF
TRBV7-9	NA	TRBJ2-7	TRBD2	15	TGTGCCAGCAGCTTACTAGCGGGAGGCCGAGGAGAGCAGTACTTC	CASSLLAGGRGEQYF
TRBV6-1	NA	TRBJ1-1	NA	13	TGTGCCAGCAGTCAAGCACCGGGTCCTACCGCTTTCTTT	CASSQAPGPTAFF
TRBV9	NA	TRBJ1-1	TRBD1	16	TGTGCCAGCAGCGTAGATTTGGGACAGGGGAAAACTGAAGCTTTCTTT	CASSVDLGQGKTEAFF
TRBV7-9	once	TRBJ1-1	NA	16	TGTGCCAGCAGCTCTCCCGGGACTCTCCTTGGCACTGAAGCTTTCTTT	CASSSPGTLLGTEAFF
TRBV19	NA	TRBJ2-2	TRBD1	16	TGTGCCAGTAGTCGGACAGGGCCCCCGAACACCGGGGAGCTGTTTTTT	CASSRTGPPNTGELFF
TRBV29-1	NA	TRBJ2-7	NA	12	TGCAGCGTTGAAACGAACGCATACGAGCAGTACTTC	CSVETNAYEQYF
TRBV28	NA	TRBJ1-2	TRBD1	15	TGTGCCAGCAGGAAGTGGACAGGGGGGAGCTATGGCTACACCTTC	CASRKWTGGSYGYTF
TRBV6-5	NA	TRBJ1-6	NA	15	TGTGCCAGCACCAGGTTAAGCTCCTATAATTCACCCCTCCACTTT	CASTRLSSYNSPLHF
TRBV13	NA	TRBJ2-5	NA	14	TGTGCCAGCAGCCCCCCCGGAGGACCAGAGACCCAGTACTTC	CASSPPGGPETQYF
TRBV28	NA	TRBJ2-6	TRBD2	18	TGTGCCAGCAGTGTTAGCGGGAGGAGCCACTTTGGGGCCAACGTCCTGACTTTC	CASSVSGRSHFGANVLTF
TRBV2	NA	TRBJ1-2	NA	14	TGTGCCAGCAGTCTCGGAGAGTCGGTCTATGGCTACACCTTC	CASSLGESVYGYTF
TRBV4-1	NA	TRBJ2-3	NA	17	TGCGCCAGCAGCCGCCACCTCAGGGGTCCCACCGGAGATACGCAGTATTTT	CASSRHLRGPTGDTQYF
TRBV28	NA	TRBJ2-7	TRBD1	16	TGTGCCAGCAGTTCGGACAGGGCTCGGGAGTATCACGAGCAGTACTTC	CASSSDRAREYHEQYF